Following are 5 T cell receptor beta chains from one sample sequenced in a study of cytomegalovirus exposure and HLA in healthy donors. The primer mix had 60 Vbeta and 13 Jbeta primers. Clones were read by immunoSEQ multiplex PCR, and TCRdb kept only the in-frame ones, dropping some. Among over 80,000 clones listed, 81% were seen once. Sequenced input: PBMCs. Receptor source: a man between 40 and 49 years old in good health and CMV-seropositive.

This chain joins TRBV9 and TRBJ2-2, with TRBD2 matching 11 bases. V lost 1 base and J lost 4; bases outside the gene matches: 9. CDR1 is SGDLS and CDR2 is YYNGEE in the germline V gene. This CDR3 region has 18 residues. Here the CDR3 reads CASSVTRSGRVRTGELFF. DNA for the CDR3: TGTGCCAGCAGCGTAACCCGTAGCGGGAGGGTGCGCACCGGGGAGCTGTTTTTT.

CDR3: CASSVGGAGGNTIYF. The CDR3 region has the DNA TGTGCCAGCAGCGTGGGAGGGGCGGGGGGAAACACCATATATTTT. The gene calls are TRBV9 and TRBJ1-3; TRBD1 might be the D (5 bases). The CDR3 length is 15 residues. Deletions cut 2 bases from V and 4 bases from J, with 13 bases between. Germline assignment: CDR1 SGDLS and CDR2 YYNGEE.

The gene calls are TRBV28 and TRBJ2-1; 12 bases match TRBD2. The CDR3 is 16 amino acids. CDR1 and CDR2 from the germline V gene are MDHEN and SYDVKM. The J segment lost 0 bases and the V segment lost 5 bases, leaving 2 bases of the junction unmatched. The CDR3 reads CASSMTSGGSYNEQFF. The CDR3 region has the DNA TGTGCCAGCAGTATGACTAGCGGGGGCTCCTACAATGAGCAGTTCTTC.

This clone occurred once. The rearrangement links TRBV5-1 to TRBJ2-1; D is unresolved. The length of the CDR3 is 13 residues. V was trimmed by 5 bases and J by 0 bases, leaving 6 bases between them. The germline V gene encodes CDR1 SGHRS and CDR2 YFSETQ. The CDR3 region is CASSFNSYNEQFF. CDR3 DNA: TGCGCCAGCAGTTTCAACTCCTACAATGAGCAGTTCTTC.

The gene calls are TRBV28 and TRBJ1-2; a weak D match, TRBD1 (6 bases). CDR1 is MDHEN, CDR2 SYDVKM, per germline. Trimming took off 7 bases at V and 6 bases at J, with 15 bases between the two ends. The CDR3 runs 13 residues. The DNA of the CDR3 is TGTGCCAGCATAGAATGGCAGGGGCATGGCTACACCTTC. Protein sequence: CASIEWQGHGYTF.